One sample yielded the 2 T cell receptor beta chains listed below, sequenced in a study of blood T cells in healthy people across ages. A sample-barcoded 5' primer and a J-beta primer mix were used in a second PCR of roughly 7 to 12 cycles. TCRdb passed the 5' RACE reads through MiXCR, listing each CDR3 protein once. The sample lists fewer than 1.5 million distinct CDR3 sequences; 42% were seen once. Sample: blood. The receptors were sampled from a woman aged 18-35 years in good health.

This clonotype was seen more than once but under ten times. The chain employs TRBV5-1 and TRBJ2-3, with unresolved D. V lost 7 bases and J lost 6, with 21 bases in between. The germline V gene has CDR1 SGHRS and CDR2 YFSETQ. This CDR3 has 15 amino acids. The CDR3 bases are TGCGCCAGCGCCCCCCTGACGGTTCAGGTGGATACGCAGTATTTT. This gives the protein CASAPLTVQVDTQYF.

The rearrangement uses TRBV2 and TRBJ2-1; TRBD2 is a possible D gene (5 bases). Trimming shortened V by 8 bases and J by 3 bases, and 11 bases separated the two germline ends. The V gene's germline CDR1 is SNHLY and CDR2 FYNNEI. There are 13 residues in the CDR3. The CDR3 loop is CASASGYYNEQFF. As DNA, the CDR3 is TGTGCCAGCGCGTCGGGATACTACAATGAGCAGTTCTTC. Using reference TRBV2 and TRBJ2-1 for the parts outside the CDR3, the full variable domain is EPEVTQTPSHQVTQMGQEVILRCVPISNHLYFYWYRQILGQKVEFLVSFYNNEISEKSEIFDDQFSVERPDGSNFTLKIRSTKLEDSAMYFCASASGYYNEQFFGPGTRLTVL.